The clone carrying this TCR beta chain was picked up many times. As yet, its antigen is unknown. CDR1 and CDR2 from the germline V gene are GTSNPN and SVGIG (reference sequence). V lost 3 bases, J lost 3 bases, and 8 bases lay in between. The CDR3 length is 13 residues. This sample is drawn from a study of T cells in Graves' hyperthyroidism and ophthalmopathy. The overall study: The authors collected peripheral blood at initial diagnosis, before any treatment. General study points: Ophthalmopathy, as predicted by the model, came a median around 7 months after the prediction.

Stable hyperthyroidism: no ophthalmopathy progression over 18 months of follow-up. Patients aged 18 to 65 with hyperthyroidism were newly diagnosed, with duration under 2 months. The source material, RNA transcripts, was used to amplify TCR beta CDR3 regions. An initial round of RT-PCR targeting the TCR CDR3 relied on the HTBI primer set. TCRdb re-called the multiplex PCR reads through MiXCR, storing one row per CDR3 protein. The table records roughly 380,000 distinct CDR3 sequences, about 13% of them present only once. This TCR came from a young woman with Graves' hyperthyroidism. What was sequenced was blood. The rearrangement joins TRBV30 to TRBJ1-4, with no clear D. CDR3 in DNA: TGTGCCTGGAGAACAAACTCTAATGAAAAACTGTTTTTT. Its translation is CAWRTNSNEKLFF.